This T cell receptor (beta chain) was found in a study of blood T cell repertoires in COVID-19. Looking at the study overall: Sources were T cells, B-cell-depleted T cells, or PBMCs; the material itself was cDNA or gDNA.

Those enrolled in Seattle joined during active infection and were followed longitudinally afterward. This table comes from immunoSEQ multiplex PCR, and its TCRdb copy is limited to in-frame clones, with some not included. The sample holds approximately 70,000 clones, more than 85% seen once. There are 15 residues in the CDR3. With 3 bases clipped from V and 7 bases from J, the junction kept 5 bases outside the gene matches. Germline V gives CDR1 WNHNN, CDR2 SYGVQD (reference sequence). The sequencing input was peripheral blood. The rearrangement uses TRBV10-1 and TRBJ2-2; 10 bases fit TRBD1. The sequence derives from a man aged 45 to 65 with COVID-19, enrolled during active disease. CDR3 amino acids: CASSDNGTGVGELFF. In nucleotides, the CDR3 is TGCGCCAGCAGTGACAACGGGACAGGGGTCGGGGAGCTGTTTTTT.